The 22 T cell receptor beta chains reported below all come from one sample, sequenced in a study of Ad26.COV2.S vaccination and SARS-CoV-2 variants (dated by TCRdb to about 2021). Libraries were prepared through the immunoSEQ multiplex PCR assay. Sourced from immuneACCESS, this table was stored by TCRdb with only in-frame sequences that have V and J called. A share of the clones is absent; for the studies checked, an unresolved V gene accounts for under half, and the remainder has no known explanation. In this sample the table shows 300,000 to 500,000 clones, more than 85% of which occur a single time. The ten largest clones add up to approximately 3.7% of the sample. This specimen's treatment or condition label, per the study, means: roughly 19 received Ad26.COV2.S at low or high dose, single or two shots; roughly 5 received placebo; per-sample allocation not given. Repertoires of vaccine and placebo recipients were sequenced from samples collected on day 63 after the first injection.

The material was peripheral blood, obtained in a trial of Ad26.COV2.S vaccine versus placebo. These receptors came from a person aged 18 to 65 who received the Ad26.COV2.S COVID-19 vaccine or a placebo.

As concerns this clone: Other DNA sequences in the same sample also yield this CDR3. The CDR3 coding sequence is TGTGCCAGCTCACCTCCGGGTTACTATGGCTACACCTTC. It yields the protein CASSPPGYYGYTF. V is TRBV18 and J is TRBJ1-2, with D unclear. V was pared by 3 bases and J by 3 bases, with 8 bases between. This CDR3 contains 13 residues. Germline V gene data show CDR1 as KGHSH and CDR2 as LQKENI.

This rearrangement joins TRBV6-1 to TRBJ2-3, with D tentatively TRBD1 or TRBD2 (6 bases each). Germline CDR1 is MNHNS and CDR2 is SASEGT. This CDR3 region has 17 residues. The germline V and J ends were trimmed by 4 bases and 3 bases, with 20 bases remaining between them. The DNA for the CDR3 is TGTGCCAGCAGTGGGGGGGACACCCCTGTGCCTACAGATACGCAGTATTTT. This translates into CASSGGDTPVPTDTQYF.

V is TRBV11-2 and J is TRBJ1-4; the D is unclear. CDR1 and CDR2 (germline): SGHAT, FQNNGV. The ends were cut back, 1 base at V and 8 bases at J, with 14 bases in the middle. This CDR3 contains 15 residues. CDR3 DNA: TGTGCCAGCAGCTTAGTGAGAGGGAGAGACGAAAAACTGTTTTTT. Translation: CASSLVRGRDEKLFF.

The chain carries TRBV5-4 and TRBJ1-2; the match to TRBD1 covers 9 bases. J gave up 8 bases and V 4 bases, and 15 bases lay outside the gene matches. This CDR3 has 16 residues. Germline lookup yields CDR1 SGHNT and CDR2 YYREEE (reference sequence). CDR3 nucleotides: TGTGCCAGCAGCCGCTCTAGGACAGGGGAAAGGGACGGCTACACCTTC. Its protein product is CASSRSRTGERDGYTF.

V usage is TRBV5-8 and J usage is TRBJ2-3; 11 nucleotides align to TRBD1. With V trimmed by 4 bases and J by 6 bases, 10 bases remained unmatched. This CDR3 spans 16 amino acids. Per the germline V gene, CDR1 is SGHTS and CDR2 is YDEGEE. The CDR3 DNA is TGTGCCAGCAGCGCGGGGACAGGGGGGAGAAGCGATACGCAGTATTTT. Its protein product is CASSAGTGGRSDTQYF.

This clone came up once. The chain uses TRBV27 and TRBJ1-2; a possible D gene is TRBD1 (5 bases). V lost 5 bases, J lost 8 bases, and 27 bases lay in between. The CDR3 is 17 residues long. In germline, CDR1 is MNHEY, CDR2 SMNVEV (reference sequence). DNA of the CDR3: TGTGCCAGCAGTGGCGGGGCAGGGCTGTCCTTGATGGGGGGCTACACCTTC. Its translation is CASSGGAGLSLMGGYTF.

This chain uses TRBV15 with TRBJ1-1; D unclear. V was cut by 0 bases and J by 1 base, with 3 bases left in between. The CDR3 covers 13 residues. CDR1 LNHNV and CDR2 YYDKDF come from the germline V gene (reference sequence). The DNA of the CDR3 is TGTGCCACCAGCAGAGATCAGAACACTGAAGCTTTCTTT. It translates to CATSRDQNTEAFF.

The chain combines TRBV12-3 or TRBV12-4 with TRBJ1-1; tentative D call: TRBD1 (5 bases). The CDR3 totals 13 residues. Trimming took 7 bases from V and 6 from J, leaving 15 bases between them. The CDR3 here is CASTLGVRAEAFF. For the CDR3, the DNA is TGTGCCAGCACCCTGGGGGTAAGGGCTGAAGCTTTCTTT.

This clone occurred once. The chain recombines TRBV27 with TRBJ1-4, with no clear D. Per germline, CDR1 MNHEY and CDR2 SMNVEV (reference sequence). The CDR3 sequence is 16 residues long. V gave up 3 bases and J gave up 0 bases, with 11 bases separating them. CDR3 region: CASSLTSVATNEKLFF. The CDR3 DNA sequence: TGTGCCAGCAGTTTGACCTCAGTTGCAACTAATGAAAAACTGTTTTTT.

The V and J genes are TRBV7-8 and TRBJ2-5, with TRBD2 matching over 11 bases. V shed 1 base and J 4 bases; nucleotides not matched to a gene: 8. The CDR3 spans 17 residues. Germline CDR1 and CDR2: SGHVS and FQNEAQ. The CDR3 coding sequence is TGTGCCAGCAGCTTAGGCACGACTAGCGGGGTAAGAGAGACCCAGTACTTC. Protein: CASSLGTTSGVRETQYF.

This chain connects TRBV4-3 to TRBJ2-2; no clear D. V lost 2 bases, J lost 1 base, and 5 bases lay in between. The V gene's germline CDR1 is LGHNA and CDR2 YSLEER. This CDR3 region has 14 residues. CDR3 bases: TGCGCCAGCAGCCAATTTGTGAACACCGGGGAGCTGTTTTTT. This gives the protein CASSQFVNTGELFF.

V gene TRBV6-5 combines with J gene TRBJ1-5, with 8 bases lining up with TRBD1. Germline CDR1 MNHEY, CDR2 SVGAGI. V lost 5 bases and J lost 2; bases outside the gene matches: 5. This CDR3 comprises 15 residues. CDR3 coding DNA: TGTGCCAGCAGTCGGACAGGGAATCGCAATCAGCCCCAGCATTTT. This gives the protein CASSRTGNRNQPQHF.

The rearrangement joins TRBV20-1 to TRBJ1-2, with D perhaps TRBD1 (6 bases). In germline, CDR1 is DFQATT, CDR2 SNEGSKA (reference sequence). The V gene lost 3 bases and the J gene lost 7 bases, with 12 bases spanning the gap. The CDR3 length is 12 residues. The CDR3 region has the DNA TGCAGTGCTAGTTCAGGGGTCTCTGGCTACACCTTC. It specifies CSASSGVSGYTF.

This sequence joins TRBV7-2 and TRBJ2-7; no reliable D call. Deletions cut 6 bases from V and 0 bases from J, with 12 bases between. Germline values: CDR1 SGHTA, CDR2 FQGNSA. The CDR3 consists of 14 residues. Here the CDR3 reads CASRSMDGSYEQYF. In DNA form, the CDR3 reads TGTGCCAGCAGGTCTATGGACGGCTCCTACGAGCAGTACTTC.

This sequence joins TRBV4-1 and TRBJ1-2; D unresolved. CDR1 MGHRA and CDR2 YSYEKL come from the germline V gene. V lost 0 bases, J lost 5 bases, and 10 bases lay in between. CDR3 length: 14 amino acids. CDR3 protein: CASSQDTQSYGYTF. DNA for the CDR3: TGCGCCAGCAGCCAAGACACTCAGTCTTATGGCTACACCTTC.

The chain uses TRBV5-4 and TRBJ1-3, with D uncertain. The CDR3 runs to 13 residues. V lost 4 bases to trimming and J lost 2 bases, with 7 bases between them. In germline, CDR1 is SGHNT, CDR2 YYREEE (reference sequence). In DNA form, the CDR3 reads TGTGCCAGCAGCCTCCCCCCTGGAAACACCATATATTTT. This gives the protein CASSLPPGNTIYF.

The V and J genes are TRBV6-1 and TRBJ1-1; unclear D gene. CDR3 length: 16 amino acids. CDR1 and CDR2 from the germline V gene are MNHNS and SASEGT. The V end was cut by 0 bases, the J end by 4 bases, with 15 bases between. CDR3 sequence: CASSEAPGTASTEAFF. The DNA of the CDR3 is TGTGCCAGCAGTGAAGCTCCGGGAACGGCAAGCACTGAAGCTTTCTTT.

The genes are TRBV4-1 and TRBJ1-2; no firm D call. Per germline, CDR1 MGHRA and CDR2 YSYEKL. The CDR3 extends over 15 amino acids. Trimming took 0 bases from V and 4 from J, leaving 12 bases between them. The CDR3 here is CASSQERGRSYGYTF. In DNA, the CDR3 is TGCGCCAGCAGCCAAGAGCGTGGGCGGAGCTATGGCTACACCTTC.

The chain is built from TRBV12-3 or TRBV12-4 and TRBJ2-7, with D hard to call. V dropped 4 bases and J dropped 4 bases, with 11 bases sitting between them. The CDR3 runs to 13 residues. The CDR3 DNA is TGTGCCAGCAGTTATCAGGCTGGGTACGAGCAGTACTTC. This gives the protein CASSYQAGYEQYF.

The CDR3 coding sequence is TGTGCCAGCAGCTTACAGGCATACGAGCAGTACTTC. Residues: CASSLQAYEQYF. V and J are TRBV7-2 and TRBJ2-7, with no clear D. The germline V gene encodes CDR1 SGHTA and CDR2 FQGNSA. Trimming pared 2 bases from V and 4 bases from J, leaving 6 bases between. CDR3 length: 12 amino acids. Based on the CDR3 plus reference TRBV7-2 and TRBJ2-7, the full variable domain is GAGVSQSPSNKVTEKGKDVELRCDPISGHTALYWYRQSLGQGLEFLIYFQGNSAPDKSGLPSDRFSAERTGGSVSTLTIQRTQQEDSAVYLCASSLQAYEQYFGPGTRLTVT.

This sequence joins TRBV18 and TRBJ2-7, with D possibly matching TRBD1 (5 bases). This CDR3 is built from 15 residues. Trimming shortened V by 4 bases and J by 2 bases, and 15 bases separated the two germline ends. Germline CDR1 KGHSH, CDR2 LQKENI. CDR3 bases: TGTGCCAGCTCACAGGACCAAATAGGGGCCTACGAGCAGTACTTC. Translating it yields CASSQDQIGAYEQYF. Complete variable domain (other parts from reference TRBV18 and TRBJ2-7): NAGVMQNPRHLVRRRGQEARLRCSPMKGHSHVYWYRQLPEEGLKFMVYLQKENIIDESGMPKERFSAEFPKEGPSILRIQQVVRGDSAAYFCASSQDQIGAYEQYFGPGTRLTVT.

The V call is TRBV7-2, the J call TRBJ2-7; the match to TRBD1 covers 8 bases. The CDR3 contains 14 residues. The germline gives CDR1 SGHTA, CDR2 FQGNSA. V lost 1 base and J lost 6; bases outside the gene matches: 5. CDR3 sequence (DNA): TGTGCCAGCAGCTTAGGGCAGGGGGCGAGCGAGCAGTACTTC. Its protein product is CASSLGQGASEQYF.